The subject of this entry is one TCR beta chain. Its cognate antigen is unknown. This CDR3 has 15 residues. Germline values: CDR1 SGDLS, CDR2 YYNGEE. V was clipped by 4 bases and J by 5 bases; unmatched bases: 11. The sample belongs to a study of shared clonotypes between healthy human individuals. Clones were sequenced by immunoSEQ multiplex PCR, and TCRdb holds only the in-frame ones, with some missing. The sample lists about 1 million clones, roughly 75% occurring once. Study results and limitations: Limitation of the genetic and exposure-history diversity represented came from the few donors.

The source is a man aged 18 to 35 in good health. Material for sequencing was memory CD4+ T cells sorted from blood. Subset in this sample: CD45RA-negative fraction. The rearrangement joins TRBV9 to TRBJ2-5; 7 positions match TRBD2. The DNA for the CDR3 is TGTGCCAGCAGCAACCAGGGAGGGATCGGGGAGACCCAGTACTTC. Its translation: CASSNQGGIGETQYF. The whole variable domain, filled in from reference TRBV9 and TRBJ2-5, reads DSGVTQTPKHLITATGQRVTLRCSPRSGDLSVYWYQQSLDQGLQFLIQYYNGEERAKGNILERFSAQQFPDLHSELNLSSLELGDSALYFCASSNQGGIGETQYFGPGTRLLVL.